Reported below is one TCR beta chain. Its antigen is unknown. The sample holds no much larger clone one base away, and base qualities are not on file. According to the germline V gene, CDR1 reads SGHTS and CDR2 reads YDEGEE. The junction shows trimming of 4 bases on V and 7 bases on J, plus 17 bases between the germline ends. The CDR3 sequence holds 14 residues, the cysteine and phenylalanine included. The sequence is cut down to CDR3 DNA, 42 bases in frame from base 1. The library was prepared using the immunoSEQ multiplex PCR assay. A mixture of 60 forward primers for TCR Vbeta segments and 13 reverse primers for TCR Jbeta segments was used in the multiplex PCR. The CDR3 region of rearranged TCR beta genes was amplified from genomic DNA with a multiplex PCR assay. The amplified TCR beta libraries were sequenced on the Illumina HiSeq System as 87-base-pair reads. Concerning the study's data processing: A later analysis tallied 80 million to 95 million unique TCR beta chains across the 666 repertoires, and some 10 million of those chains were shared by two or more donors. Raw reads were error-corrected and collapsed into unique sequences with a nearest-neighbor algorithm that merged closely related sequences to remove PCR and sequencing errors. Alignment of CDR3 sequences to IMGT reference sequences was used to assign V, D and J gene segments. For a sequence to be retained, at least a six-nucleotide match to both a V gene segment and a J gene segment was required. A rearrangement was called productive if the CDR3 had no stop codons and remained in frame with V and J, and every other rearrangement was called non-productive. Following IMGT convention, CDR3 was defined as the stretch from the second conserved V-encoded cysteine to the conserved J-encoded phenylalanine. Sequences without an unambiguous match to a single V gene segment were excluded from the earlier analysis of 587 of the donors. An earlier analysis of around 600 of the donors classified V segments as functional when productive rearrangements were above 56.7% and as segregating when the standard deviation between donors was above 5%. A statistical classification framework was built to diagnose cytomegalovirus status from the catalog of TCR beta chain sequences. In a later analysis, TCR nucleotide sequences were compared against IMGT/GENE-DB human TR gene sequences so that V and J genes could be assigned. In a later analysis, CDR3 sequences and most-parsimonious VDJ recombination scenarios were assigned using the TCRdist pipeline. In a later analysis, each TCR beta chain was defined by its CDR3 amino acid sequence together with its V-gene family, and reads without a unique V-gene family were excluded. A later analysis removed roughly 590 highly shared, low-generation-probability nucleotide sequences to deal with suspected cross-contamination and a sequencing artifact. In a later analysis, a clonal expansion index for each public chain was calculated from normalized within-repertoire ranks of inferred template counts. A later analysis computed generation probabilities with a VDJ recombination model fitted to out-of-frame rearrangements, and checked the results against IGoR. In a later analysis, TCR-TCR, TCR-HLA and TCR-CMV co-occurrence was scored with hypergeometric tests, and a repertoire-size bias correction was applied to TCR pairs. In a later analysis, false discovery rates were estimated by permuting HLA or CMV assignments 20 times. In a later analysis, co-occurring TCRs were grouped using DBSCAN, and TCRdist sequence similarity was added for clustering within HLA-allele-positive subsets. Repertoires with fewer than 30,000 or more than 120,000 public chains, plus five repertoires with anomalous nucleotide sharing, were excluded from co-occurrence clustering. Drawn from immuneACCESS, this table holds only the in-frame rearrangements with V and J called that TCRdb kept. Clones are partly lost; checked studies trace under half to an unresolved V gene and leave the rest unexplained. That table supplies the V and J calls and clone size; D and trimming were determined from the DNA. The sample contains about 130,000 clones, 80% to 85% of them found a single time. In total, the top ten clones hold around 0.92% of the sample.

The cohort comprised 550 to 700 healthy bone marrow donors. Cohort members were all nominally healthy when sampled, although unrecorded immune exposures were likely present. Of the 666 cohort members, almost 300 had positive CMV serostatus and just over 350 had negative CMV serostatus, and CMV serostatus was not recorded for the donor. A peripheral blood sample was collected from each donor, and TCR beta sequencing was performed on peripheral blood mononuclear cells. Genomic DNA was extracted from the blood cell samples with the Qiagen DNeasy Blood Extraction Kit. This entry comes from a study of cytomegalovirus exposure and HLA in healthy donors (dated by TCRdb to about 2017). Notes on the research overall: An earlier analysis of about 560 of the donors reported approximately 280 Gb of sequence data and 117 million unique TCR beta sequences obtained from about 180 million T cells. The study used immunosequencing to profile the T cell repertoires of 600 to 850 subjects and linked those repertoires to cytomegalovirus serostatus. Besides the first cohort of roughly 700 subjects, a separate validation cohort made up of roughly 120 different subjects was used. To predict cytomegalovirus infection status, the study combined high-throughput TCR immunosequencing, statistical association of individual TCRs with disease status, and machine learning. Across approximately 420 genotyped donors of the cohort, an average of approximately 240,000 unique TCR beta nucleotide sequences per donor were sequenced, and approximately 17% of those sequences were non-productive. Donor age, sex, ethnicity and CMV serostatus were compiled together with the repertoire data. HLA typing included class I and class II loci at four-digit resolution. Rather than drawing on any new phenotypic data, the later analysis identified candidate immune exposures from TCR beta sequences and the way those sequences occurred across donors. To study patterns of TCR occurrence, a later analysis re-analyzed previously published TCR beta repertoires from around 660 donors and added high-resolution HLA genotyping. To decide whether each TCR beta V gene segment behaved as functional or pseudogenic, an earlier analysis of several hundred of the donors relied on high-throughput TCR beta sequencing. Roughly 5 DR-DQ haplotypes were treated as single units for association and clustering because of strong linkage in the cohort. An early release that covered about 600 HLA-typed donors contained approximately 320 gigabases of sequencing data and tens of millions of unique TCR sequences. Of the roughly 430 genotyped donors, roughly 80% fell in the genetic ancestry cluster associated with self-reported Caucasian donors. Genome-wide SNP genotypes for about 60% of the roughly 700 donors were used in a later genetic analysis, which treated that subset as a discovery cohort. All discovery cohort repertoires had been generated using a single sequencing platform. The number of donors typed differed by locus, with about 629-630 for A, B, C, DRB1 and DQB1, roughly 550 for DQA1, nearly 610 for DPA1, and 472 for DPB1. The aim of the study was to test whether cataloging public T cell receptors could identify signatures of past pathogen exposure.

Study-wide conclusions, independent of this receptor: An earlier analysis of around 600 of the donors showed that most TCR beta V segments appeared in productive rearrangements either about 87% or about 30% of the time, which broadly matched IMGT annotations. Because some donors lacked HLA typing at each locus, the association tests relied only on the typed subset. In a later analysis, HLA-associated TCR beta chains showed more clonal expansion and lower generation probabilities than non-associated chains that were equally common. Correlated functional status among segregating V segments might reflect linkage disequilibrium, but an unknown experimental factor could not be ruled out. A further reported finding was that TCR beta sequences accurately predicted the HLA-A and HLA-B alleles for most subjects in the first cohort. Most TCR sequences were seen in very few donors, while some public TCRs were found in many individuals. According to a later analysis, parvovirus B19, influenza, CMV and Epstein-Barr virus appeared linked to several top co-occurrence clusters. For the cohort, immune exposure information was limited to CMV serostatus. Only TCR beta chains were sequenced in this cohort, and the absence of alpha or paired-chain data limited detectable features. In a later genetic analysis, fewer N-insertions in productive TCRs were reported among donors in an Asian-associated ancestry cluster than the roughly 700-donor mean. Presence/absence analyses assumed roughly uniform sequencing depth across donors, an assumption that may not hold. In a later analysis, TCR association rates were found to vary across HLA loci, with the most associated TCRs seen for DRB1 alleles and the fewest for HLA-C alleles. A few of the identified cytomegalovirus-associated TCR beta chains were confirmed in vitro to be specific for cytomegalovirus antigens. A later analysis found that most CMV-associated TCR beta chains appeared HLA-restricted, with HLA associations seemingly driven largely by CMV exposure. The authors suggested that the approach could potentially be extended to other disease states and immunological phenotypes. In a later analysis, some 18,000 TCR beta sequences were associated with specific HLA alleles at a false discovery rate of 0.05. A later genetic analysis associated a missense DCLRE1C variant with V-gene and J-gene trimming of TCR beta chains, and an independent cohort replicated the association. Strong co-occurrence of HLA alleles, especially DR and DQ, made assigning TCR associations to individual alleles difficult. The classifier was reported to diagnose cytomegalovirus status with high specificity and sensitivity in both the original and validation cohorts. A total of fewer than 200 TCR beta chains were listed by the study as associated with cytomegalovirus. A cluster of highly shared sequence variants was judged likely to represent a technical artifact of the sequencing pipeline. Because the 87-base-pair reads could not distinguish some IMGT-functional V segments, including TRBV6-2 and TRBV6-3, those segments were excluded. About 17 rarely observed V segments, including chromosome 9 orphons, were excluded from the earlier analysis of about 610 of the donors because counts were too low.

The sequenced sample consisted of PBMCs. Rearrangement joined TRBV5-8 to TRBJ1-1, and TRBD1 may be the D gene, going by 6 matching bases. This TCR came from a human donor in good health. The DNA reads TGTGCCAGCAGCGACCGATGGACAGCGCTTGAAGCTTTCTTT. Translated, this gives CASSDRWTALEAFF.